Below, one T cell receptor (beta chain) is given with its context. A much larger clone sits a single nucleotide away, making a read error possible. The CDR3 consists of 13 residues. The ends were cut back, 1 base at V and 9 bases at J, with 10 bases in the middle. Germline-derived CDR1 and CDR2 are LNHDA and SQIVND (reference sequence). The sample is drawn from a study of molecular identifiers for immune sequencing clone quantification. Methods described previously were used for bulk TCR libraries, and listed TCR primers were applied. TCRdb independently ran MiXCR on the PCR reads; one entry per CDR3 protein. The data contain roughly 320,000 distinct CDR3 sequences, over 20% of them singletons. Input for naive CD8 libraries was about 19,000 to 1,100,000 sorted cells; the RNA fraction used was 10%, 30% or 50%. Naive CD8 T cells were picked out by sorting for CD8+CD4-CCR7+CD45RA+.

This sequence was found in a human donor in good health. Some libraries in this study had Jurkat cell RNA spiked in. This chain connects TRBV19 to TRBJ2-1; no definite D call. The specimen sequenced was naive CD8+ T cells from blood, with Jurkat cell RNA spiked in. Noted subset: FACS-sorted CD8+CD4-CCR7+CD45RA+ naive T cells. The CDR3 region is CASSIAGASEQFF. In DNA, the CDR3 is TGTGCCAGTAGTATAGCAGGAGCAAGTGAGCAGTTCTTC.